The 23 T cell receptor beta chains below all came from one sample that was sequenced in a study of response to subunit inactivated influenza vaccine. TCRdb re-called the RT-PCR reads through MiXCR, storing one row per CDR3 protein. The table shows about 780,000 distinct CDR3 sequences, with around 18% occurring only once. The sequencing here drew on PBMCs from blood, taken 5 days after vaccination. These receptors came from a man aged 45-65 years who received an inactivated influenza vaccine.

This clonotype was seen many times. The chain combines TRBV20-1 with TRBJ1-5; possibly TRBD1 for D (5 bases). The germline CDR1 and CDR2 sequences are DFQATT and SNEGSKA (reference sequence). V was cut by 6 bases and J by 1 base, with 28 bases left in between. This CDR3 comprises 19 residues. CDR3 region: CSAASVSGTFIGSNQPQHF. For the CDR3, the DNA is TGCAGTGCCGCGAGCGTCTCAGGGACCTTCATTGGCAGCAATCAGCCCCAGCATTTT.

The V call is TRBV7-6, the J call TRBJ2-3; D assignment may be TRBD1 or TRBD2 (5 bases each). CDR1 is SGHVS, CDR2 FNYEAQ, per germline. The CDR3 consists of 16 residues. V lost 1 base to trimming and J lost 0 bases, with 11 bases between them. CDR3 amino acids: CASSLGWGSSTDTQYF. CDR3 DNA sequence: TGTGCCAGCAGCTTAGGGTGGGGGAGTAGCACAGATACGCAGTATTTT.

The chain links TRBV5-1 to TRBJ2-2; the D is unclear. Trimming left V 1 base short and J 0 bases short, with 10 bases between. The CDR3 runs 16 residues. From germline, CDR1 is SGHRS and CDR2 YFSETQ. CDR3 protein: CASSLYNPTNTGELFF. The CDR3 DNA follows: TGCGCCAGCAGCTTGTATAACCCCACGAACACCGGGGAGCTGTTTTTT.

The rearrangement joins TRBV4-1 to TRBJ2-2; TRBD2 matches 7 bases. Losses at the gene ends were 3 bases for V and 6 bases for J; bases not matched to a gene: 10. The CDR3 length is 16 residues. CDR1 and CDR2 (germline): MGHRA, YSYEKL. CDR3 in amino acids: CASSHQRDYHAGELFF. CDR3 DNA sequence: TGCGCCAGCAGCCATCAACGGGACTACCATGCCGGGGAGCTGTTTTTT.

This clonotype came up a few times. The rearrangement joins TRBV18 to TRBJ2-2; a possible D gene is TRBD2 (5 bases). The CDR3 loop spans 16 amino acids. V gave up 2 bases and J gave up 0 bases, with 10 bases separating them. Germline CDR1 KGHSH, CDR2 LQKENI. The CDR3 DNA is TGTGCCAGCTCACCAAAGAGGGTATCGAACACCGGGGAGCTGTTTTTT. Protein product: CASSPKRVSNTGELFF.

This clonotype has a count of ten or more. The chain couples TRBV5-1 to TRBJ2-1; 7 nucleotides agree with TRBD1. J was trimmed by 6 bases and V by 0 bases; bases with no gene match: 9. Germline CDR1 reads SGHRS; CDR2 reads YFSETQ. This CDR3 has 16 amino acids. CDR3 region: CASSLVGGKAPNEQFF. The CDR3 coding sequence is TGCGCCAGCAGCTTGGTAGGGGGCAAGGCGCCCAATGAGCAGTTCTTC.

The CDR3 DNA sequence: TGCAGTGCCCCGGGACAGGGCTTGTATGGCTACACCTTC. As protein: CSAPGQGLYGYTF. The rearrangement links TRBV20-1 to TRBJ1-2, with 9 bases fitting TRBD1. V dropped 6 bases and J dropped 5; count of bases not matched to a gene: 7. The germline CDR1 and CDR2 sequences are DFQATT and SNEGSKA (reference sequence). The CDR3 consists of 13 residues.

This clonotype was seen a handful of times. This chain joins TRBV15 and TRBJ2-7, with a tentative D call TRBD1 (5 bases). The CDR3 loop spans 15 amino acids. Looked up from germline, CDR1 is LNHNV and CDR2 is YYDKDF (reference sequence). Trimming took off 0 bases at V and 2 bases at J, with 11 bases between the two ends. CDR3 sequence reads: CATSRDPGNPYEQYF. CDR3 sequence (DNA): TGTGCCACCAGCAGAGATCCAGGGAATCCCTACGAGCAGTACTTC.

This clonotype was seen a handful of times. This sequence joins TRBV20-1 and TRBJ2-1; D perhaps matches TRBD2 (6 bases). Germline values: CDR1 DFQATT, CDR2 SNEGSKA (reference sequence). The CDR3 covers 22 residues. The V and J ends lost 2 bases and 0 bases respectively, with 32 bases between them. The CDR3 region is CSARLSKRNKAPNGSSYNEQFF. The DNA of the CDR3 is TGCAGTGCTAGACTGAGTAAGCGCAATAAGGCTCCAAACGGGAGCTCCTACAATGAGCAGTTCTTC.

The J gene is TRBJ2-7, the V gene TRBV28, with 10 bases identical to TRBD1. This CDR3 has 15 amino acids. Germline V gene data show CDR1 as MDHEN and CDR2 as SYDVKM. The V gene end was trimmed by 5 bases and the J gene end by 5 bases; junction bases not matched to a gene: 9. This chain's CDR3 is CASSARGQGDHEQYF. The CDR3 DNA sequence: TGTGCCAGCAGTGCACGCGGACAGGGGGACCACGAGCAGTACTTC.

There are a few counts of this clonotype. The chain recombines TRBV29-1 with TRBJ2-1; 7 nucleotides align to TRBD2. Trimming took 7 bases from V and 0 from J; bases not matched to a gene: 12. The germline CDR1 and CDR2 sequences are SQVTM and ANQGSEA. CDR3 length: 16 amino acids. CDR3 sequence: CSAQPLLASSYNEQFF. The CDR3 DNA sequence: TGCAGCGCCCAACCCCTACTAGCGAGCTCCTACAATGAGCAGTTCTTC.

The chain's CDR3 is CASSRDRAQPQHF. The DNA for the CDR3 is TGTGCCAGCAGCCGCGACAGGGCTCAGCCCCAGCATTTT. The V and J genes are TRBV12-3 or TRBV12-4 and TRBJ1-5, with TRBD1 matching over 7 bases. The CDR3 runs 13 residues. V dropped 6 bases and J dropped 6; count of bases not matched to a gene: 5.

This clonotype showed up just a few times. The chain uses TRBV4-3 and TRBJ1-2; D uncertain. Germline assignment: CDR1 LGHNA and CDR2 YSLEER. The CDR3 spans 14 residues. Trimming pared 1 base from V and 3 bases from J, leaving 9 bases between. The CDR3 coding sequence is TGCGCCAGCAGCCAAGGACTCTTCGACTATGGCTACACCTTC. Encoded protein: CASSQGLFDYGYTF.

This clonotype turned up a few times. Here the CDR3 reads CASSLTRTGNQPQHF. The CDR3 nucleotides are TGTGCCAGCAGTTTGACTCGGACGGGCAATCAGCCCCAGCATTTT. This sequence joins TRBV6-2 or TRBV6-3 and TRBJ1-5; D unresolved. Per germline, CDR1 MNHEY and CDR2 SVGEGT. This CDR3 comprises 15 residues. Trimming cost V 4 bases and J 2 bases, with 12 bases left between them.

The V call is TRBV19, the J call TRBJ2-1; 7 bases are shared with TRBD2. This CDR3 contains 15 residues. Germline assignment: CDR1 LNHDA and CDR2 SQIVND (reference sequence). V lost 3 bases to trimming and J lost 5 bases; unmatched junction nucleotides: 7. The CDR3 loop reads CASSIPGLPHNEQFF. CDR3 coding DNA: TGTGCCAGTAGTATTCCGGGACTACCCCACAATGAGCAGTTCTTC. Based on the CDR3 plus reference TRBV19 and TRBJ2-1, the full variable domain is DGGITQSPKYLFRKEGQNVTLSCEQNLNHDAMYWYRQDPGQGLRLIYYSQIVNDFQKGDIAEGYSVSREKKESFPLTVTSAQKNPTAFYLCASSIPGLPHNEQFFGPGTRLTVL.

A few counts support this clonotype. The chain recombines TRBV20-1 with TRBJ2-1, with 10 bases matching TRBD1. V was clipped by 0 bases and J by 8 bases; unmatched bases: 13. This CDR3 spans 17 amino acids. Germline-derived CDR1 and CDR2 are DFQATT and SNEGSKA (reference sequence). The CDR3 coding sequence is TGCAGTGCTAGAGATTGGAACGGGACAGGGGTTTATGATGAGCAGTTCTTC. Its protein product is CSARDWNGTGVYDEQFF.

The genes are TRBV15 and TRBJ1-6; D remains unclear. Per germline, CDR1 LNHNV and CDR2 YYDKDF (reference sequence). The length of the CDR3 is 15 residues. Between the trimmed V and J ends, which lost 1 base and 0 bases, there was a span of 4 bases. The CDR3 here is CATSRASSYNSPLHF. The DNA for the CDR3 is TGTGCCACCAGCAGAGCCAGCTCCTATAATTCACCCCTCCACTTT. The variable domain in full, completed from reference TRBV15 and TRBJ1-6, reads DAMVIQNPRYQVTQFGKPVTLSCSQTLNHNVMYWYQQKSSQAPKLLFHYYDKDFNNEADTPDNFQSRRPNTSFCFLDIRSPGLGDTAMYLCATSRASSYNSPLHFGNGTRLTVT.

This clonotype was recorded many times. This rearrangement joins TRBV9 to TRBJ2-6, with 8 bases identical to TRBD2. V lost 2 bases, J lost 0 bases, and 4 bases stayed unmatched. Germline CDR1 SGDLS, CDR2 YYNGEE. CDR3 size: 17 residues. CDR3 amino acids: CASSVDRGGSGANVLTF. As DNA, the CDR3 is TGTGCCAGCAGCGTCGACCGGGGGGGCTCTGGGGCCAACGTCCTGACTTTC.

This CDR3 reads CASSHRSTGRRAWEQYF. The CDR3 bases are TGTGCCAGCAGCCACCGGAGTACGGGACGGAGAGCGTGGGAGCAGTACTTC. The chain employs TRBV3-1 and TRBJ2-7, with D possibly being TRBD1 or TRBD2 (5 bases each). Germline V lookup: CDR1 LGHDT, CDR2 YNNKEL (reference sequence). This CDR3 spans 17 amino acids. V lost 3 bases and J 7 bases, leaving 25 bases between the germline ends.

CDR3 loop: CASAKGLTNTGELFF. CDR3 bases: TGTGCCAGCGCAAAGGGACTGACGAACACCGGGGAGCTGTTTTTT. This chain joins TRBV7-9 and TRBJ2-2; D is possibly TRBD2 (6 bases). V was cut by 8 bases and J by 0 bases, with 13 bases left in between. The CDR3 sequence is 15 residues long. Germline V CDR1 and CDR2: SEHNR, FQNEAQ (reference sequence).

This chain joins TRBV6-1 and TRBJ1-1; the match to TRBD1 covers 11 bases. V was pared by 6 bases and J by 4 bases, with 7 bases of the junction left unmatched. Germline V gene lookup returns CDR1 MNHNS and CDR2 SASEGT. The CDR3 is 15 residues long. CDR3 amino acids: CASSLGQGAGTEAFF. CDR3 DNA: TGTGCCAGCAGCCTCGGACAGGGGGCGGGCACTGAAGCTTTCTTT.

This clonotype has ten or more counts. The chain is built from TRBV7-9 and TRBJ2-1, with D uncertain. CDR3 size: 11 residues. V was pared by 6 bases and J by 8 bases, with 8 bases between. Germline V gene lookup returns CDR1 SEHNR and CDR2 FQNEAQ (reference sequence). CDR3 bases: TGTGCCAGCAGTCGACGGGATGAGCAGTTCTTC. Translated: CASSRRDEQFF.

This clonotype was detected only a few times. The gene calls are TRBV2 and TRBJ2-1; the D gene could be TRBD1 or TRBD2 (5 bases each). Germline values: CDR1 SNHLY, CDR2 FYNNEI. The CDR3 runs to 13 residues. V lost 5 bases to trimming and J lost 7 bases, with 12 bases between them. This CDR3 is CASSWLGENEQFF. The CDR3 bases are TGTGCCAGCAGTTGGTTGGGGGAGAATGAGCAGTTCTTC.